This T cell receptor beta chain was documented in a study of blood T cell repertoires in COVID-19. Study-wide background: Sources were T cells, B-cell-depleted T cells, or PBMCs; the material itself was cDNA or gDNA.

Trimming took off 0 bases at V and 11 bases at J, with 15 bases between the two ends. The length of the CDR3 is 14 residues. Germline lookup yields CDR1 SGHKS and CDR2 YYEKEE (reference sequence). Authors' data handling: Reference gene primer amplification in the assay estimated nucleated cell counts. Sequencing was performed with immunoSEQ multiplex PCR; in TCRdb, only in-frame clones are kept and a portion is missing. V, J and clone size reflect that table, while D and trimming were determined from the DNA. The profile covers about 210,000 clones, with roughly 90% appearing a single time and about a tenth taken by the ten largest. Cohorts were determined from participant-reported clinical history.

The chain links TRBV5-5 to TRBJ1-5, with D perhaps matching TRBD1 (6 bases). The source material was PBMCs or T cells enriched from blood (not recorded which). The source of this sequence is a man aged 18 to 29 with acute COVID-19. CDR3 in amino acids: CASSLVTGTKSQHF. The DNA for the CDR3 is TGTGCCAGCAGCTTGGTAACAGGGACTAAATCCCAGCATTTT.